This T cell receptor (beta chain) was sequenced for a study of cytomegalovirus exposure and HLA in healthy donors. Findings and caveats of the study: Several of the most significant clusters appeared linked to common viral pathogens, based on a later analysis. Previous analysis showed most TCR beta V segments were productive about 90% or about 30% of the time.

The primer mix had 60 Vbeta and 13 Jbeta primers. Method: immunoSEQ multiplex PCR; TCRdb's copy keeps in-frame clones and lacks some. Counted here are some 170,000 clones, almost 80% occurring once; the ten biggest clones make up just under 6.5%. Donors showed nominal health when sampled, although they likely had unrecorded immune exposures. The CDR3 runs to 15 residues. V was clipped by 4 bases and J by 1 base, with 14 bases between them. Germline V gene data show CDR1 as SGHNT and CDR2 as YYREEE (reference sequence). Note on this clone: The antigen is unknown.

This sequence originates from a man aged 40-50 years in good health and CMV-seropositive. Source material: PBMCs. This sequence joins TRBV5-4 and TRBJ1-1; D might be TRBD1 (6 bases). Here the CDR3 DNA reads TGTGCCAGCAGCGCCCATACAGGGTCGAACACTGAAGCTTTCTTT. It translates to CASSAHTGSNTEAFF.